This TCR beta chain was sequenced for a study of cytomegalovirus exposure and HLA in healthy donors. Germline CDR1 reads LGHNA; CDR2 reads YSLEER. The J segment lost 7 bases and the V segment lost 2 bases, leaving 11 bases of the junction unmatched. The CDR3 sequence is 17 residues long. A note on this clone: Its antigen is as yet unknown.

Primers for the PCR totalled 60 Vbeta and 13 Jbeta. The table came from immunoSEQ multiplex PCR; TCRdb's copy has only in-frame clones and leaves some out. The sample holds roughly 130,000 clones, about 85% seen once. Study-wide results and limits: Overall, approximately 150 TCR beta chains were annotated as cytomegalovirus-associated. Association of a missense DCLRE1C variant with TCR beta V- and J-gene trimming was reported in a later analysis. The productive fraction for most TCR beta V segments was about 87% or about 30% in an earlier analysis.

The sequencing sample was made of PBMCs. The gene calls are TRBV4-3 and TRBJ2-7; TRBD2 matches 13 bases. This TCR came from a boy younger than 18 in good health and CMV-seronegative. Written as DNA, the CDR3 is TGCGCCAGCAGCCAAACGGCGACTAGCGGGAGGCTATATGAGCAGTACTTC. It specifies CASSQTATSGRLYEQYF.